The clone carrying this TCR beta chain has at least ten counts. Its antigen is as yet unknown. V dropped 6 bases and J dropped 0 bases, with 9 bases sitting between them. This CDR3 has 15 residues. Germline V gives CDR1 SGHTA, CDR2 FQGTGA. The time point was: newly diagnosed GD, antithyroid drugs for less than 3 months. Preparation of the TCR library used RNA extracted from PBMCs. The data were taken from a study of regulatory T cells in long-lasting Graves disease. Findings and limits, study-wide: Thyroid tissue went unstudied; only peripheral blood was examined.

Both iRepertoire HTBI primers and Arm-PCR of CDR3 regions were used to build the TCR beta libraries. Using its own MiXCR run on the multiplex PCR reads, TCRdb lists one record per CDR3 protein. Of around 250,000 distinct CDR3 sequences in the sample, 20% were seen once. The sequence was obtained from a female donor with Graves disease. This chain joins TRBV7-3 and TRBJ2-6, with no clear D. Here the sequenced sample was peripheral blood mononuclear cells (PBMCs), taken at new diagnosis, from a patient treated with antithyroid drugs. CDR3 nucleotide sequence: TGTGCCAGCAGTAAATTAGACTCTGGGGCCAACGTCCTGACTTTC. Residues: CASSKLDSGANVLTF. Supplemented by reference TRBV7-3 and TRBJ2-6, the full variable domain reads GAGVSQTPSNKVTEKGKYVELRCDPISGHTALYWYRQSLGQGPEFLIYFQGTGAADDSGLPNDRFFAVRPEGSVSTLKIQRTERGDSAVYLCASSKLDSGANVLTFGAGSRLTVL.